This record concerns one T cell receptor beta chain sequence. Its recognized antigen is unknown. Base qualities are missing; no much larger clone stands one base away. Libraries of naive CD8 T cells were built from approximately 20,000 to 980,000 sorted cells, with 10%, 30% or 50% of the purified RNA used. On a BD FACSAria II, naive CD8 T cells were FACS-sorted as CD8+CD4-CCR7+CD45RA+ and collected into RLT Plus buffer. Detection sensitivity was tested by spiking Jurkat RNA equal to 9 to 10 TCR copies' worth into samples containing about 20,000-1,000,000 naive CD8 T cells. Enrichment of CD8 T cells was done with RosetteSep CD8+ T Cell Enrichment Cocktail plus Ficoll-Paque, and ACK red cell lysis came afterward. This sample was taken from a study of molecular identifiers for immune sequencing clone quantification (dated by TCRdb to 2016 to 2019). Regarding the research as a whole: For a replicate experiment, RNA from approximately 20,000 or 100,000 naive CD8 T cells was divided into five aliquots, and four of the five aliquots were sequenced. The study was a methods study using CD8 T cells to benchmark molecular-identifier clustering-based TCR repertoire sequencing (MIDCIRS) and TCR RNA copy counting. Summary of the overall study and its limitations: A single cell's worth of spiked-in Jurkat TCR RNA was reported detectable even among 850,000 to 1,000,000 naive CD8 T cells. The naive libraries included spiked-in Jurkat TCR RNA (10 copies' worth), and this RNA is not part of the donor repertoire. Clones above 20 RNA copies held over 99% of molecules in CMV-specific effector cells but under 1% in naive cells. Highly expanded clone sizes could be underestimated if identical TCR molecules share a barcode. When barcode sub-clustering was omitted, TCR diversity was inflated by chimeric consensus sequences, with chimeras reaching as high as 47%. Modeling estimated about three recovered TCR RNA copies per cell, compared with about 10 by digital PCR, which implies approximately 30% capture efficiency.

Library generation was performed with PCR. Sequencing took place on an Illumina HiSeq 4000. Bulk TCR libraries were made following a previously described method, with the TCR primers given in Table S5. The Qiagen AllPrep DNA/RNA kit was used to purify total RNA. Before analysis, reads from multiple sequencing runs of one library were combined. The study's processing was this. Only reads with exact TCR constant sequence were kept, trimmed to 150 nt, and grouped by their 12-nt molecular barcodes. Reads inside each barcode group were sub-clustered using a 15% Levenshtein threshold, and a quality-weighted consensus sequence was constructed for each RNA molecule. Non-functional sequences were removed, as were lower-count sequences one edit away from another. On the basis of fitting two negative binomial distributions, barcode sub-clusters with fewer than 20% of the maximum read count were discarded. TCRdb redid the processing of the public reads, applying fastp at Q25 and MiXCR, and retained in-frame beta chains. A single entry per CDR3 protein holds the most common genes and DNA from its merged rows. TCRdb, rather than the study authors, made the V and J calls. The sample includes about 640,000 distinct CDR3 sequences, with about 20% observed a single time. The biggest ten clones account for roughly 0.85% of the sample.

Sequencing input: naive CD8+ T cells from blood, with Jurkat cell RNA spiked in. This specimen's cell subset or site label, interpreted: FACS-sorted CD8+CD4-CCR7+CD45RA+ naive T cells. This sequence originates from a human donor in good health. Some libraries in this study had Jurkat cell RNA spiked in.

The CDR3 region: CSARDRTGTNNSPLHF. At the DNA level, the sequence is TGCAGTGCTAGAGATCGGACAGGGACGAATAATTCACCCCTCCACTTT. The chain uses TRBV20-1 and TRBJ1-6; 8 nucleotides in the junction match TRBD1. The CDR1 and CDR2 encoded by the germline V gene (reference sequence) are DFQATT and SNEGSKA. Ends trimmed: V by 0 bases, J by 5 bases; bases unmatched to a gene: 6. From cysteine to phenylalanine, the CDR3 is 16 amino acids long. Here the CDR3 DNA is all that survives: 48 bases in frame from base 1.